This entry concerns a single TCR beta chain. The antigen it binds to is not known. Per-nucleotide qualities are absent, and no much larger clonotype sits a single base away. The data stem from a study of shared clonotypes between healthy human individuals (dated by TCRdb to the early 2020s). Regarding the study in general: The cohort comprised a couple of women and a few men aged 18 to 49 years. To estimate repertoire size and how much clonotypes are shared between individuals, the study performed deep sequencing of blood TCR repertoires from a few healthy adults. Per donor, leukapheresis produced somewhere between about 0.9 and 10 billion PBMCs. Per donor, three plates each were used for CD4 naive and CD4 memory, two for CD8 naive, and one for CD8 memory. Different laboratories and diverse techniques were used to prepare libraries and sequence TCR repertoires, to increase sequencing depth and limit assay-specific biases. Overall study outcomes, separate from this receptor: Estimated clonotype richness was generally larger for naive than for memory subsets. Approximately 5% of naive CD4, 3.5% of naive CD8, 2.3% of memory CD4, and around 0.42% of memory CD8 clonotypes were shared across several donors. The genetic and exposure-history diversity represented was limited by the small number of donors. Incomplete sequencing was indicated by rarefaction of sorted-subset datasets, despite the large sequencing depth. Compared with non-shared clonotypes, the clonotypes found in all four sorted-subset donors had higher generation probabilities. Sampling was restricted to blood, and TCR repertoires in tissues likely differ from the TCR repertoires found in blood. Pairwise subsampling indicated that sequencing depth was expected to affect the degree of clonotype sharing among donors.

Using the deep immunoSEQ assay, TCR CDR3 regions were amplified from genomic DNA by multiplex PCR. Extracted genomic DNA from each cell subset was distributed evenly across all wells of several immunoSEQ 96-well plates, and each plate was treated as a replicate. For sorted subsets, each replicate PCR was loaded with about 200 ng genomic DNA, equivalent to 25,000 to 30,000 T cell genomes. The purified libraries were quantified using a Qubit 3.0 fluorometer, sized with a Bioanalyzer 2100, and then quantified again using the KAPA Library Quantification kit. Every immunoSEQ 96-well plate was sequenced on a separate single-read 150-cycle Illumina NextSeq 550 flow cell. As for the authors' bioinformatics: Because only junctional sequences without quality scores were contained in the immunoSEQ output, filtering matching that applied to full-length reads could not be performed. Sequences were annotated with PyIR, a Python wrapper for IgBLAST v1.9, using IMGT germline references to assign V/J genes and CDR3. Reads were filtered out if the reads had weak V/J assignments (E-value above 1e-6), no CDR3, stop codons, out-of-frame junctions, or ambiguous translated residues. A V3J clonotype was defined by an identical inferred V gene, J gene, and CDR3 amino acid sequence. To compute the percentage overlap between repertoires, the number of shared unique clonotypes was divided by the size of the smaller repertoire. Richness of each repertoire was evaluated using RTK rarefaction, the Chao1 estimator, and Recon v2.1 estimates of unobserved clonotypes. For all TCRbeta clonotypes obtained by the gDNA method from a handful of donors, generation probabilities were computed with OLGA. What TCRdb holds here is the immuneACCESS table cut down to in-frame rearrangements. Part of the clones is not present; checked against another copy, under half of the missing clones reflect an unresolved V gene, and the others are unexplained. V, J and clone size derive from that table, while D and trimming were established from the DNA sequence. The table for this sample lists a few million clones; approximately 96% of them were counted only once. The ten largest make up less than 0.15% of the sample.

The germline V gene encodes CDR1 SGHAT and CDR2 FQNNGV. Spanning cysteine to phenylalanine, the CDR3 consists of 15 amino acids. Only CDR3 DNA remains: 45 bases, in frame from the first base. V loses 8 bases, J loses 9 bases, and the germline ends lie 23 bases apart. Donors were healthy HIV-negative adults with no recently reported acute infections or vaccinations. Every donor was a Caucasian adult residing in Nashville, Tennessee, USA. CD4+ T cells were enriched through magnetic negative selection, after which naive cells were positively selected on CD45RA and the remaining negative fraction served as the memory subset. Blood was collected by leukapheresis, and PBMCs were isolated by Ficoll-Histopaque density gradient centrifugation and then cryopreserved in liquid nitrogen vapor phase. Analytical flow cytometry was used to check the purity and quantity of every magnetically sorted T cell population. Genomic DNA was isolated from each sorted fraction and quantified by UV absorbance on a Nanodrop 2000c.

The sequence links TRBV11-2 to TRBJ2-1, and the D gene may be TRBD1, 6 bases matching. This sequence was found in a man between 18 and 35 years old in good health. Sample: naive CD4+ T cells sorted from blood. This sample's cell subset or site label indicates: CD45RA+ positively selected. The CDR3 amino acid sequence is: CASRWSGQSPSEQFF. The DNA sequence is as follows: TGTGCCAGCCGGTGGTCGGGACAAAGTCCTAGTGAGCAGTTCTTC.